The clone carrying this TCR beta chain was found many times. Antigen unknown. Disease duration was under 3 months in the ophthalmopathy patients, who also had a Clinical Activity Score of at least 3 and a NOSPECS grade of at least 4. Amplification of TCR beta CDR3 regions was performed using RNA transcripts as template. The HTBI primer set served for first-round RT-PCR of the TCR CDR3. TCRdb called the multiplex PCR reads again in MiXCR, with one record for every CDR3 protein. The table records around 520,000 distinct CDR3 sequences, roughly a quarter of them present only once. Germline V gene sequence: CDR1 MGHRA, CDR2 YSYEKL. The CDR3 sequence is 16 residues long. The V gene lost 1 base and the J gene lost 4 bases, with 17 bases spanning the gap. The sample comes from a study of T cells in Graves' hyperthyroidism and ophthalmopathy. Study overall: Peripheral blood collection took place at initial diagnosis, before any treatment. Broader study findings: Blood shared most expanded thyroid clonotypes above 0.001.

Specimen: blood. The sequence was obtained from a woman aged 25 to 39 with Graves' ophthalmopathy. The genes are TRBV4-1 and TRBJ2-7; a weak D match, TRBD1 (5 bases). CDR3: CASSQVYGSQAYEQYF. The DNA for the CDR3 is TGCGCCAGCAGCCAAGTATACGGTTCACAGGCGTACGAGCAGTACTTC.